A selection of T cell receptor beta chains follows, all from one sample in a study of cytomegalovirus exposure and HLA in healthy donors. TCRdb's copy holds only in-frame clones and misses some; the assay was immunoSEQ multiplex PCR. Of about 160,000 clones listed, 76% are singletons. Source material: PBMCs. All receptors derive from a man aged 55 to 70 in good health and CMV-seronegative. The CDR3 runs from the conserved cysteine through the conserved F or W. D genes are given only for firm matches. The listing skips clone size in some rows; elsewhere it reads once, few, many or a size class.

J: TRBJ2-7; D: NA; size: few; V: TRBV5-4; CDR3: CASSLGGGADYEQYF; DNA: TGTGCCAGCAGCTTGGGCGGAGGGGCGGATTACGAGCAGTACTTC
J: TRBJ2-7; D: NA; size: NA; V: TRBV28; CDR3: CASSLSGTFHISNYEQYF; DNA: TGTGCCAGCAGTTTAAGTGGGACTTTTCACATTTCAAACTACGAGCAGTACTTC
J: TRBJ1-1; D: NA; size: NA; V: TRBV7-3; CDR3: CASTAPGYTEAFF; DNA: TGTGCCAGCACCGCCCCGGGTTACACTGAAGCTTTCTTT
J: TRBJ2-7; D: NA; size: NA; V: TRBV16; CDR3: CASSPTYEQYF; DNA: TGTGCCAGCAGCCCAACCTACGAGCAGTACTTC
J: TRBJ1-1; D: NA; size: NA; V: TRBV7-2; CDR3: CASSLGTASGEAFF; DNA: TGTGCCAGCAGCTTAGGTACGGCGAGCGGGGAAGCTTTCTTT
J: TRBJ2-3; D: TRBD2; size: NA; V: TRBV29-1; CDR3: CSVGTSGGGDTQYF; DNA: TGCAGCGTCGGGACTAGCGGGGGTGGTGATACGCAGTATTTT
J: TRBJ2-1; D: NA; size: NA; V: TRBV9; CDR3: CASSSQGGGYNEQFF; DNA: TGTGCCAGCAGCTCCCAGGGGGGCGGCTACAATGAGCAGTTCTTC
J: TRBJ1-1; D: NA; size: NA; V: TRBV29-1; CDR3: CSVRSSASNTEAFF; DNA: TGCAGCGTTCGGAGCTCGGCCTCAAACACTGAAGCTTTCTTT
J: TRBJ2-7; D: TRBD2; size: NA; V: TRBV9; CDR3: CASSVDLAGVGEQYF; DNA: TGTGCCAGCAGCGTAGATCTAGCGGGAGTGGGCGAGCAGTACTTC
J: TRBJ2-1; D: NA; size: few; V: TRBV5-1; CDR3: CASSLGTPDNEQFF; DNA: TGCGCCAGCAGCTTGGGCACACCCGACAATGAGCAGTTCTTC
J: TRBJ2-3; D: TRBD1; size: once; V: TRBV10-1; CDR3: CASSESGQGTDTQYF; DNA: TGCGCCAGCAGTGAGTCGGGACAGGGAACAGATACGCAGTATTTT
J: TRBJ2-7; D: TRBD2; size: NA; V: TRBV13; CDR3: CASSLWVQREISYEQYF; DNA: TGTGCCAGCAGCTTATGGGTCCAGCGGGAGATCTCCTACGAGCAGTACTTC
J: TRBJ1-1; D: NA; size: NA; V: TRBV30; CDR3: CAWGAANTEAFF; DNA: TGTGCCTGGGGCGCGGCGAACACTGAAGCTTTCTTT